One and the same sample provided the 20 T cell receptor beta chains below, sequenced in a study of T-cell memory formation after mild COVID-19. TCRdb used MiXCR to reprocess the 5' RACE reads, holding one entry per CDR3 protein. The top ten hold 20% to 25% of the sample, which has 300,000 to 350,000 distinct CDR3 sequences, over 11% seen once. Material: PBMCs or a T cell subset sorted from them (not recorded which). The receptor source for this set is a young man who had mild COVID-19 (a few samples of this study predate the infection). Cell type and time point are not known.

V usage is TRBV7-3 and J usage is TRBJ2-3, with 9 bases that match TRBD2. Germline V CDR1 and CDR2: SGHTA, FQGTGA. J gave up 6 bases and V 5 bases, and 9 bases lay outside the gene matches. This CDR3 has 15 amino acids. The CDR3 nucleotides read TGTGCCAGCAGCCCCCTAGGGGCGGGGGGGGATACGCAGTATTTT. Encoded protein: CASSPLGAGGDTQYF.

The table lists this clonotype with a few counts. The chain carries TRBV6-2 or TRBV6-3 and TRBJ1-1, with 8 bases that match TRBD1. Germline V gene data show CDR1 as MNHEY and CDR2 as SVGEGT. With V trimmed by 0 bases and J by 2 bases, 5 bases remained unmatched. CDR3 length: 16 amino acids. The CDR3 nucleotides read TGTGCCAGCAGTTACTCTCTTGACAGGGGAAACACTGAAGCTTTCTTT. It is translated as CASSYSLDRGNTEAFF.

The J gene is TRBJ2-5, the V gene TRBV12-3 or TRBV12-4; D ambiguous. The CDR3 spans 14 residues. V was cut by 2 bases and J by 0 bases, with 7 bases left in between. The CDR3 reads CASSLTPDQETQYF. The CDR3 DNA sequence: TGTGCCAGCAGTTTAACCCCAGACCAAGAGACCCAGTACTTC.

This clonotype was seen a handful of times. The J gene is TRBJ1-5, the V gene TRBV20-1; 7 bases are a match to TRBD1. The V gene's germline CDR1 is DFQATT and CDR2 SNEGSKA (reference sequence). This CDR3 has 13 amino acids. J lost 3 bases, V lost 6 bases, and 5 bases had no gene match. CDR3 bases: TGCAGTGCAAAGGAGGGGGCCAATCAGCCCCAGCATTTT. This codes for CSAKEGANQPQHF.

This clonotype was seen only a few times. The gene calls are TRBV5-1 and TRBJ1-2; D remains ambiguous. Germline values: CDR1 SGHRS, CDR2 YFSETQ. V was pared by 4 bases and J by 6 bases, with 16 bases between. The CDR3 has 14 residues. CDR3 sequence: CASSRTVAPDGYTF. The CDR3 DNA reads TGCGCCAGCAGCCGGACTGTTGCCCCCGATGGCTACACCTTC.

This clonotype was found once. The genes are TRBV6-4 and TRBJ2-3; D possibly corresponds to TRBD2 (6 bases). The CDR3 runs 15 residues. Germline CDR1 MRHNA, CDR2 SNTAGT. Between the trimmed V and J ends, which lost 2 bases and 10 bases, there was a span of 19 bases. Written as DNA, the CDR3 is TGTGCCAGCAGTGACCAACCCCAGGAGGGGTTCTCGCAGTATTTT. Protein: CASSDQPQEGFSQYF.

The J gene is TRBJ2-1, the V gene TRBV10-3, with 15 bases that match TRBD2. The length of the CDR3 is 18 residues. J was trimmed by 0 bases and V by 10 bases; bases with no gene match: 10. CDR1 is ENHRY, CDR2 SYGVKD, per germline. The CDR3 sequence: CASTPGTSGGSSYNEQFF. In DNA form, the CDR3 reads TGTGCCAGCACCCCAGGGACTAGCGGGGGGAGCTCCTACAATGAGCAGTTCTTC.

This clonotype was picked up a small number of times. The chain recombines TRBV5-5 with TRBJ2-1; TRBD2 aligns across 8 bases. The V segment lost 5 bases and the J segment 6 bases; nucleotides outside the gene matches: 19. Per germline, CDR1 SGHKS and CDR2 YYEKEE (reference sequence). This CDR3 has 18 amino acids. CDR3 DNA: TGTGCCAGCAGTGCCACCTCCCGGTTCCCGGGGGGGTTCAATGAGCAGTTCTTC. Translated: CASSATSRFPGGFNEQFF.

This chain links TRBV7-3 with TRBJ2-5; TRBD1 or TRBD2 may be the D gene (5 bases each). There are 14 residues in the CDR3. With 0 bases removed from V and 1 base from J, the gap between germline ends came to 6 bases. Per the germline V gene, CDR1 is SGHTA and CDR2 is FQGTGA. The DNA of the CDR3 is TGTGCCAGCAGCTTAACGGGACCCCAAGAGACCCAGTACTTC. This encodes CASSLTGPQETQYF. The full variable domain, completed using reference TRBV7-3 and TRBJ2-5, is GAGVSQTPSNKVTEKGKYVELRCDPISGHTALYWYRQSLGQGPEFLIYFQGTGAADDSGLPNDRFFAVRPEGSVSTLKIQRTERGDSAVYLCASSLTGPQETQYFGPGTRLLVL.

The chain combines TRBV5-1 with TRBJ2-2, with a possible D match to TRBD1 (6 bases). Germline loops: CDR1 SGHRS, CDR2 YFSETQ. The germline V and J ends were trimmed by 4 bases and 4 bases, with 14 bases remaining between them. This CDR3 has 15 amino acids. In DNA form, the CDR3 reads TGCGCCAGCAGCCCTGGACAGACTGGCACCGGGGAGCTGTTTTTT. This sequence encodes CASSPGQTGTGELFF. The variable domain in full, with the rest retrieved from reference TRBV5-1 and TRBJ2-2, is KAGVTQTPRYLIKTRGQQVTLSCSPISGHRSVSWYQQTPGQGLQFLFEYFSETQRNKGNFPGRFSGRQFSNSRSEMNVSTLELGDSALYLCASSPGQTGTGELFFGEGSRLTVL.

This clonotype was found many times. The V and J genes are TRBV7-9 and TRBJ2-5; TRBD1 is a possible D gene (6 bases). In germline, CDR1 is SEHNR, CDR2 FQNEAQ (reference sequence). Trimming shortened V by 5 bases and J by 4 bases, and 11 bases separated the two germline ends. This CDR3 has 13 residues. CDR3 region: CASSPGRGETQYF. The CDR3 region has the DNA TGTGCCAGCAGCCCCGGCAGGGGAGAGACCCAGTACTTC. Supplemented by reference TRBV7-9 and TRBJ2-5, the full variable domain reads DTGVSQNPRHKITKRGQNVTFRCDPISEHNRLYWYRQTLGQGPEFLTYFQNEAQLEKSRLLSDRFSAERPKGSFSTLEIQRTEQGDSAMYLCASSPGRGETQYFGPGTRLLVL.

The chain couples TRBV12-3 or TRBV12-4 to TRBJ2-3; D unresolved. The CDR3 length is 14 residues. Deletions cut 4 bases from V and 4 bases from J, with 12 bases between. CDR3 nucleotide sequence: TGTGCCAGCAGTTCCCAGAACGGCCCAGATACGCAGTATTTT. Protein product: CASSSQNGPDTQYF.

J is TRBJ2-1 and V is TRBV3-1; possible D gene TRBD1, 6 bases. The length of the CDR3 is 15 residues. Deletions cut 0 bases from V and 6 bases from J, with 12 bases between. CDR1 is LGHDT, CDR2 YNNKEL, per germline (reference sequence). CDR3 nucleotide sequence: TGTGCCAGCAGCCAAGATGGGGGCCGGATCAATGAGCAGTTCTTC. This encodes CASSQDGGRINEQFF.

This chain uses TRBV20-1 with TRBJ1-4; the match to TRBD1 covers 10 bases. After removal of 5 bases from V and 4 bases from J, the junction contained 4 bases not matched to a gene. Germline values: CDR1 DFQATT, CDR2 SNEGSKA (reference sequence). This CDR3 spans 14 amino acids. Written as DNA, the CDR3 is TGCAGTGCTCCCGGGACAGGGGTTAATGAAAAACTGTTTTTT. Residues: CSAPGTGVNEKLFF.

This clonotype appeared a few times. The gene calls are TRBV12-3 or TRBV12-4 and TRBJ2-3; unclear D gene. CDR3 length: 16 amino acids. V was shortened by 5 bases and J by 2 bases, with 17 bases between the two germline ends. The CDR3 nucleotides read TGTGCCAGCAGTCGCAGTCTGGCACCAATCACAGATACGCAGTATTTT. This codes for CASSRSLAPITDTQYF.

The J gene is TRBJ1-4, the V gene TRBV9, with D hard to call. The V end lost 3 bases, the J end lost 3 bases, and 12 bases lay between the germline ends. From germline, CDR1 is SGDLS and CDR2 YYNGEE. The CDR3 is 15 residues long. The CDR3 coding sequence is TGTGCCAGCAGCGATGGAGGTGCGGCTAATGAAAAACTGTTTTTT. Translation: CASSDGGAANEKLFF.

The sample holds many counts of this clonotype. V usage is TRBV3-1 and J usage is TRBJ1-1; TRBD1 is a possible D gene (6 bases). The CDR3 runs to 16 residues. CDR1 is LGHDT and CDR2 is YNNKEL in the germline V gene (reference sequence). V was pared by 2 bases and J by 5 bases, with 18 bases between. The CDR3 DNA sequence: TGTGCCAGCAGCCAAAGGGGGGTCGTAGTGGATACTGAAGCTTTCTTT. Its protein is CASSQRGVVVDTEAFF.

Many counts were recorded for this clonotype. The chain couples TRBV4-2 to TRBJ2-3; possibly TRBD1 or TRBD2 for D (5 bases each). This CDR3 region has 14 residues. Germline CDR1 is LGHNA and CDR2 is YNFKEQ. Trimming removed 4 bases at V and 3 bases at J, with 11 bases between. CDR3 residues: CASSRDEGTDTQYF. CDR3 sequence (DNA): TGTGCCAGCAGCCGGGACGAAGGGACAGATACGCAGTATTTT.

This clonotype showed up just a few times. The gene calls are TRBV12-3 or TRBV12-4 and TRBJ1-4; no definite D call. Deletions cut 4 bases from V and 0 bases from J, with 6 bases between. CDR3 size: 14 residues. The CDR3, as DNA: TGTGCCAGCAGTTGGGCAGCAACTAATGAAAAACTGTTTTTT. It encodes CASSWAATNEKLFF.

The chain uses TRBV27 and TRBJ1-6; D unclear. CDR1 is MNHEY, CDR2 SMNVEV, per germline (reference sequence). The CDR3 has 14 residues. Trimming shortened V by 5 bases and J by 9 bases, and 14 bases separated the two germline ends. CDR3 sequence reads: CASSPASITSPLHF. The CDR3 DNA is TGTGCCAGCAGTCCGGCGTCCATCACTTCACCCCTCCACTTT.